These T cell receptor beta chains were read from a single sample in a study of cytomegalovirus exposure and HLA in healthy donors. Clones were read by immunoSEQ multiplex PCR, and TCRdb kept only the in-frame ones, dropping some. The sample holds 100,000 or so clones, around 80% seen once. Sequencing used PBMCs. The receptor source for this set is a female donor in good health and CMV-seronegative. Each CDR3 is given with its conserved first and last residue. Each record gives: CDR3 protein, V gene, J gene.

CAISVRTSGHEQYF	TRBV10-3	TRBJ2-7
CAWSVWDRTGTISYEQYF	TRBV30	TRBJ2-7
CASSYSTGWGYEQYF	TRBV6-5	TRBJ2-7
CASSVEEYNYGYTF	TRBV9	TRBJ1-2
CASSLVGGTNYGYTF	TRBV5-4	TRBJ1-2
CASSRGTDRNEKLFF	TRBV5-4	TRBJ1-4
CASSLKRVVETQYF	TRBV7-9	TRBJ2-5
CASSSGQGAREQYF	TRBV5-6	TRBJ2-7
CASRPEGVRTGELFF	TRBV19	TRBJ2-2
CASRGGQGGFYGYTF	TRBV6-5	TRBJ1-2
CASSLSFFNYGYTF	TRBV5-1	TRBJ1-2
CASSPQGGRETQYF	TRBV5-6	TRBJ2-5
CASSIDEEEKINYGYTF	TRBV19	TRBJ1-2
CASSVLAGGASGELFF	TRBV2	TRBJ2-2
CAWGGQANTEAFF	TRBV30	TRBJ1-1
CASSYDRGQKTQYF	TRBV6-5	TRBJ2-5
CASSLRSGGETQYF	TRBV4-2	TRBJ2-5
CATSRDWTNEDGYPF	TRBV15	TRBJ1-2
CASSGGQDQETQYF	TRBV9	TRBJ2-5
CASSVEAGGTDTQYF	TRBV9	TRBJ2-3
CASSLGGYRSSGEAFF	TRBV5-4	TRBJ1-1
CASHSAEQFF	TRBV9	TRBJ2-1
CASSLASGASETQYF	TRBV5-1	TRBJ2-5
CASSPRSDTEAFF	TRBV18	TRBJ1-1
CASSYSTGRWEQYF	TRBV6-5	TRBJ2-7
CASSYSREGTQPQHF	TRBV6-6	TRBJ1-5
CASSEALLFEQYF	TRBV2	-
CAGRDSRTYEQYF	TRBV5-4	TRBJ2-7
CASSLETGTYNEQFF	TRBV9	TRBJ2-1
CASTGRQRIGNTIYF	TRBV6-1	TRBJ1-3
CASSFPSAGGLDIQYF	TRBV5-1	TRBJ2-4
CASSPGGTYEQYF	TRBV18	TRBJ2-7
CASSTTQPGQGSGNTIYF	TRBV18	TRBJ1-3
CASSPGTIIDEQFF	TRBV7-9	TRBJ2-1
CSGISGLNEKLFF	TRBV29-1	TRBJ1-4
CASSNGQGNYGYTF	TRBV6-5	TRBJ1-2
CAWGPGQGYGYTF	TRBV30	TRBJ1-2
CASSFSSGGEQFF	TRBV7-9	TRBJ2-1
CASSFASGYNSPLHF	TRBV6-1	TRBJ1-6
CADRDREAGELFF	TRBV2	TRBJ2-2
CASSAQGNTEAFF	TRBV2	TRBJ1-1
CASRTTLGGGEKLFF	TRBV27	TRBJ1-4